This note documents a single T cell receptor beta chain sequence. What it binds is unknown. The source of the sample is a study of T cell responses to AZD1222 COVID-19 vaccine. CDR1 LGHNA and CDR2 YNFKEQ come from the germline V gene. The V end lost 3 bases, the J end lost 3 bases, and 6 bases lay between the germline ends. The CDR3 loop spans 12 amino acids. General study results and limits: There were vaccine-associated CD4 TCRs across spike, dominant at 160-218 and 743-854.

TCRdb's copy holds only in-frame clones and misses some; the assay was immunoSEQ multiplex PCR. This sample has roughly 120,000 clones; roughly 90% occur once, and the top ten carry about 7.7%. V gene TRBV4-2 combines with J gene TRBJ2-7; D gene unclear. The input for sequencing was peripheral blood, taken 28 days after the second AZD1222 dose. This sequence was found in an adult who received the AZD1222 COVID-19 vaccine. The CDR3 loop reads CASSQPDYEQYF. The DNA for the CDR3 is TGTGCCAGCAGCCAGCCTGACTACGAGCAGTACTTC.